This T cell receptor (beta chain) was sequenced during a study of T-cell memory formation after mild COVID-19. Study as a whole: TCR clusters mostly belonged to single donors.

TCRdb recomputed calls from the 5' RACE reads with MiXCR, one row per CDR3 protein. Seen here are roughly 130,000 distinct CDR3 sequences, about 6.5% observed once, and the top ten hold under 2.5%. The CDR3 runs 13 residues. Germline values: CDR1 MNHEY, CDR2 SVGAGI. V was pared by 4 bases and J by 6 bases, with 4 bases of the junction left unmatched. The table lists this clonotype with many counts. Its matching antigen is unknown. Study-wide results and caveats: Of the contracting clones, CD4+ ones lay mainly in CM and EM, and CD8+ ones in EMRA. Later expanders leaned toward CD4+, whereas clones contracting from day 15 to 85 were balanced CD4/CD8.

The V call is TRBV6-5, the J call TRBJ2-3, with 7 bases that match TRBD2. This TCR derives from an adult woman who had mild COVID-19 (a few samples of this study predate the infection). Cell type and time point are not known. The sequencing sample was made of PBMCs or a T cell subset sorted from them (not recorded which). DNA for the CDR3: TGTGCCAGCAGTTTGACTAGCCGGGATACGCAGTATTTT. It yields the protein CASSLTSRDTQYF.